Presented here are 22 T cell receptor beta chains from one specimen sequenced in a study of shared clonotypes between healthy human individuals. Assay: immunoSEQ multiplex PCR; the TCRdb copy retains only in-frame clones and omits some. This sample carries approximately 2,300,000 clones, about 90% of them seen once, and the ten largest clones take 0.3% to 0.45%. Sample: naive CD4+ T cells from PBMCs. Subset specified: CD45RA+ positively selected. These receptor sequences come from a man younger than 35 in good health. Some clones in this sample may be carry-over from other donors' samples.

V usage is TRBV5-1 and J usage is TRBJ1-2; TRBD1 is a possible D gene (6 bases). Germline CDR1 and CDR2: SGHRS and YFSETQ. This CDR3 is built from 17 residues. V lost 4 bases to trimming and J lost 2 bases, with 21 bases between them. The CDR3 coding sequence is TGCGCCAGCAGCCTGGGGGCCGGAATAGGTCGGAACTATGGCTACACCTTC. Encoded protein: CASSLGAGIGRNYGYTF.

The V call is TRBV7-2, the J call TRBJ2-3; D ambiguous. V lost 7 bases to trimming and J lost 3 bases, with 14 bases between them. The CDR3 is 14 residues long. Germline CDR1 SGHTA, CDR2 FQGNSA. CDR3 region: CASTIRFSTDTQYF. The CDR3 DNA follows: TGTGCCAGCACGATTAGGTTCAGTACAGATACGCAGTATTTT.

The chain employs TRBV5-1 and TRBJ2-7; no clear D gene. Per germline, CDR1 SGHRS and CDR2 YFSETQ. The CDR3 spans 14 residues. V lost 6 bases to trimming and J lost 5 bases, with 18 bases between them. The CDR3 nucleotides read TGCGCCAGCACCCGGGTACCCCAGGCCGACGAGCAGTACTTC. This codes for CASTRVPQADEQYF.

This clone was seen once. The V call is TRBV5-8, the J call TRBJ2-3; D perhaps matches TRBD1 (6 bases). Trimming cost V 1 base and J 2 bases, with 17 bases left between them. The CDR3 has 17 residues. Germline-derived CDR1 and CDR2 are SGHTS and YDEGEE. The CDR3 bases are TGTGCCAGCAGCTTGACTGACAGGAGGACGTTCACAGATACGCAGTATTTT. This encodes CASSLTDRRTFTDTQYF.

The CDR3 protein is CASSGLSSGGNEQFF. The CDR3 DNA reads as TGTGCCAGCAGTGGCCTCTCAAGTGGGGGAAATGAGCAGTTCTTC. V and J are TRBV6-4 and TRBJ2-1; the D call may be TRBD1 or TRBD2 (5 bases each). Trimming left V 4 bases short and J 7 bases short, with 17 bases between. The CDR3 is 15 residues long. Germline V CDR1 and CDR2: MRHNA, SNTAGT.

This chain uses TRBV30 with TRBJ2-6, with TRBD2 as a possible D gene (6 bases). The CDR3 contains 16 residues. Germline V gene lookup returns CDR1 GTSNPN and CDR2 SVGIG (reference sequence). V was cut by 5 bases and J by 2 bases, with 16 bases left in between. The CDR3 DNA sequence: TGTGCCTGGGGGACTCCCTTTGGTACTGGGGCCAACGTCCTGACTTTC. As protein: CAWGTPFGTGANVLTF.

V usage is TRBV6-1 and J usage is TRBJ2-1; 7 bases fit TRBD2. The CDR3 spans 16 residues. The germline V gene has CDR1 MNHNS and CDR2 SASEGT. Germline trimming cut 2 bases from V and 8 bases from J; bases unmatched to any gene: 12. CDR3 region: CASSERPAGTVDEQFF. The DNA for the CDR3 is TGTGCCAGCAGTGAAAGGCCAGCGGGGACCGTGGATGAGCAGTTCTTC.

The CDR3 sequence is CASSPTGQGVTGELFF. DNA for the CDR3: TGTGCCAGCTCACCTACTGGACAGGGGGTTACCGGGGAGCTGTTTTTT. The chain has TRBV18 and TRBJ2-2; 10 positions match TRBD1. V shed 3 bases, J shed 5 bases, and the junction held 6 bases outside the gene matches. The CDR3 runs to 16 residues. CDR1 and CDR2 (germline): KGHSH, LQKENI.

The CDR3 here is CASSVESGRVRGTEAFF. CDR3 sequence (DNA): TGTGCCAGCAGCGTAGAAAGTGGGAGGGTGCGGGGCACTGAAGCTTTCTTT. V gene TRBV9 combines with J gene TRBJ1-1; no reliable D call. V lost 0 bases and J 4 bases, leaving 19 bases between the germline ends. Germline V gene lookup returns CDR1 SGDLS and CDR2 YYNGEE. This CDR3 comprises 17 residues.

A remark on this clone: The same CDR3 is also encoded by other DNA sequences in this sample. The chain combines TRBV29-1 with TRBJ2-5; 12 bases align to TRBD2. CDR1 and CDR2 from the germline V gene are SQVTM and ANQGSEA. The CDR3 extends over 15 amino acids. Unmatched junction bases numbered 10, after V lost 6 bases and J lost 5 bases. CDR3 nucleotides: TGCAGCGTCGCTCGACTAGCGGGAGTCGGGGAGACCCAGTACTTC. This translates into CSVARLAGVGETQYF. The variable domain in full, completed from reference TRBV29-1 and TRBJ2-5, reads SAVISQKPSRDICQRGTSLTIQCQVDSQVTMMFWYRQQPGQSLTLIATANQGSEATYESGFVIDKFPISRPNLTFSTLTVSNMSPEDSSIYLCSVARLAGVGETQYFGPGTRLLVL.

The rearrangement uses TRBV11-2 and TRBJ2-2, with no clear D. The CDR3 spans 15 residues. Germline CDR1 reads SGHAT; CDR2 reads FQNNGV. The V end lost 4 bases, the J end lost 0 bases, and 9 bases lay between the germline ends. The chain's CDR3 is CASSSASSNTGELFF. In DNA form, the CDR3 reads TGTGCCAGCAGCTCGGCGTCCTCGAACACCGGGGAGCTGTTTTTT. Full variable domain (remainder filled in from reference TRBV11-2 and TRBJ2-2): EAGVAQSPRYKIIEKRQSVAFWCNPISGHATLYWYQQILGQGPKLLIQFQNNGVVDDSQLPKDRFSAERLKGVDSTLKIQPAKLEDSAVYLCASSSASSNTGELFFGEGSRLTVL.

Turning to this clone: The same CDR3 also results from other DNA sequences found in this sample. The rearrangement uses TRBV5-1 and TRBJ2-5, with D hard to call. The V gene's germline CDR1 is SGHRS and CDR2 YFSETQ. V was clipped by 2 bases and J by 4 bases, with 6 bases between them. The CDR3 is 12 residues long. The CDR3 coding sequence is TGCGCCAGCAGCTTCCCGGCAGAGACCCAGTACTTC. This gives the protein CASSFPAETQYF.

This clone was seen more than once but under ten times. The V call is TRBV6-5, the J call TRBJ2-7; D gene unclear. The CDR3 runs to 11 residues. Germline V gene lookup returns CDR1 MNHEY and CDR2 SVGAGI. Deletions cut 6 bases from V and 6 bases from J, with 9 bases between. The CDR3: CASRERSEQYF. Written as DNA, the CDR3 is TGTGCCAGCAGGGAACGGAGCGAGCAGTACTTC.

This clone has just one count. V is TRBV28 and J is TRBJ2-2; D may be TRBD2 (7 bases). V lost 7 bases and J lost 5, with 14 bases in between. The CDR3 consists of 14 residues. Germline CDR1 and CDR2: MDHEN and SYDVKM. The CDR3 region is CASTWGGLTGELFF. DNA for the CDR3: TGTGCCAGCACTTGGGGGGGCTTGACCGGGGAGCTGTTTTTT.

The CDR3 DNA sequence: TGTGCCAGCAGTTCCCTTGGGGGGGGAACGATTGAGCAGTTCTTC. This encodes CASSSLGGGTIEQFF. The gene calls are TRBV6-5 and TRBJ2-1, with TRBD2 matching 7 bases. Trimming cost V 4 bases and J 9 bases; bases outside gene matches: 12. CDR1 and CDR2 (germline): MNHEY, SVGAGI. The CDR3 loop spans 15 amino acids.

J is TRBJ2-6 and V is TRBV7-3, with a tentative D call TRBD2 (6 bases). The CDR3 is 16 amino acids. Trimming shortened V by 0 bases and J by 4 bases, and 10 bases separated the two germline ends. The germline V gene encodes CDR1 SGHTA and CDR2 FQGTGA. The CDR3 DNA is TGTGCCAGCAGCTTAACCGGGAGAACCGGGGCCAACGTCCTGACTTTC. Protein product: CASSLTGRTGANVLTF.

The V call is TRBV10-3, the J call TRBJ2-5; maybe TRBD1 (5 bases). V was trimmed by 4 bases and J by 3 bases, leaving 21 bases between them. This CDR3 contains 17 residues. Germline V lookup: CDR1 ENHRY, CDR2 SYGVKD. The CDR3 nucleotides read TGTGCCATCAGTGGCCTTCCTCCACCTGGGGCGGAAGAGACCCAGTACTTC. As protein: CAISGLPPPGAEETQYF.

The chain links TRBV11-2 to TRBJ2-7, with TRBD2 matching over 14 bases. The germline V gene encodes CDR1 SGHAT and CDR2 FQNNGV. There are 17 residues in the CDR3. After removal of 6 bases from V and 2 bases from J, the junction contained 9 bases not matched to a gene. CDR3 bases: TGTGCCAGCAGGCGACCCGGGACTAGCGGGAGACCCTACGAGCAGTACTTC. Translating it yields CASRRPGTSGRPYEQYF.

This chain links TRBV4-1 with TRBJ1-2; D ambiguous. Trimming took off 0 bases at V and 8 bases at J, with 13 bases between the two ends. This CDR3 has 14 amino acids. Germline V CDR1 and CDR2: MGHRA, YSYEKL. The CDR3 DNA sequence: TGCGCCAGCAGCCAAGACCGGCAGGTGGTCGGCTACACCTTC. Encoded protein: CASSQDRQVVGYTF.

The gene calls are TRBV7-6 and TRBJ2-1; no firm D call. Germline CDR1 SGHVS, CDR2 FNYEAQ. Between the trimmed V and J ends, which lost 5 bases and 0 bases, there was a span of 14 bases. CDR3 length: 16 amino acids. The CDR3, as DNA: TGTGCCAGCAGCCTGACGCCGGAGAGCTCCTACAATGAGCAGTTCTTC. Translating it yields CASSLTPESSYNEQFF.

The rearrangement uses TRBV7-2 and TRBJ2-3; 8 nucleotides align to TRBD2. The junction had 12 bases not matched to a gene; V was cut back by 4 bases and J by 6 bases. Per germline, CDR1 SGHTA and CDR2 FQGNSA. CDR3 size: 16 residues. The DNA of the CDR3 is TGTGCCAGCAGCTCTTTTAGCGGGATGGAGGGGGATACGCAGTATTTT. It is translated as CASSSFSGMEGDTQYF.

The rearrangement uses TRBV6-5 and TRBJ2-1, with unresolved D. Germline V gene data show CDR1 as MNHEY and CDR2 as SVGAGI. CDR3 length: 15 residues. Between the trimmed V and J ends, which lost 0 bases and 3 bases, there was a span of 9 bases. The CDR3 DNA sequence: TGTGCCAGCAGTTACTCATATGGCGGCTACAATGAGCAGTTCTTC. Translating gives CASSYSYGGYNEQFF.